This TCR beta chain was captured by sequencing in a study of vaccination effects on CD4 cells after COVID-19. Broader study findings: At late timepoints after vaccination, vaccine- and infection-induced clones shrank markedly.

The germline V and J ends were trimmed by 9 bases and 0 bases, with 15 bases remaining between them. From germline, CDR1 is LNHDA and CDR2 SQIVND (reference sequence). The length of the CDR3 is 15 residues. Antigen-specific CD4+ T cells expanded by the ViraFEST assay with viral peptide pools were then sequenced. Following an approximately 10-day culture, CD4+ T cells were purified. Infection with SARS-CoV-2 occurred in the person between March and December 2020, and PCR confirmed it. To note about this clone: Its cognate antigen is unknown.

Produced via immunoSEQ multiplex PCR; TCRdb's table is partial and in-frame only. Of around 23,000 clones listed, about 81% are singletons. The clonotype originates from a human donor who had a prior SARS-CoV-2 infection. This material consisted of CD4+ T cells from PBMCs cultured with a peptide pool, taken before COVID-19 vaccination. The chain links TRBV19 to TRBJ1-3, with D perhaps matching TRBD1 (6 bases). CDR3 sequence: CASATEQGSGNTIYF. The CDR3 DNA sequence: TGTGCCAGCGCCACTGAACAGGGCTCTGGAAACACCATATATTTT.